Sequencing of this T cell receptor beta chain was carried out in a study of metastatic and nonmetastatic thyroid tumors. Study-level information: Repertoire data that came from the blood and tumor or nodule tissue of malignant and benign thyroid patients were compared.

Every patient underwent thyroid surgery untreated. Trimming left V 2 bases short and J 4 bases short, with 16 bases between. The CDR3 sequence is 15 residues long. Germline V CDR1 and CDR2: DFQATT, SNEGSKA (reference sequence). Original processing notes: Between-group CDR3 differences, defined by clinicopathological status, yielded a distant-metastasis classifier for papillary thyroid cancer. TCRdb re-called the PCR reads with MiXCR. Clone size and V and J calls follow TCRdb, not the original study. This table holds over 30,000 clones, 25% to 30% found once. About this clone: Antigen: not known.

Whole-study results and caveats: For both blood and tumor, malignant thyroid tumors reportedly showed significantly higher TCR beta diversity than benign nodules did.

What was sequenced was blood. This receptor was identified in a female donor with papillary thyroid cancer or a benign thyroid nodule (not recorded which). Some clones in this sample may be carry-over from other donors' samples. J is TRBJ2-3 and V is TRBV20-1, with D possibly TRBD2 on 6 matching bases. The CDR3 region is CSARYLGGAADTQYF. The CDR3 nucleotides read TGCAGTGCTAGATATCTTGGCGGGGCCGCAGATACGCAGTATTTT.